One and the same sample provided the 18 T cell receptor beta chains below, sequenced in a study of cytomegalovirus exposure and HLA in healthy donors. PCR used 60 Vbeta primers and 13 Jbeta primers. Data came from immunoSEQ multiplex PCR; TCRdb stores just in-frame clones and leaves some out. The repertoire consists of roughly 200,000 clones, with roughly 87% occurring once and the leading ten covering about 1%. The sample consisted of PBMCs. The receptors derive from a boy aged 2 to 10 in good health and CMV-seronegative.

The V gene is TRBV2, the J gene TRBJ1-6, with D unresolved. Between the trimmed V and J ends, which lost 4 bases and 6 bases, there was a span of 13 bases. Germline loops: CDR1 SNHLY, CDR2 FYNNEI. This CDR3 comprises 15 residues. In DNA, the CDR3 is TGTGCCAGCAGTGTATATGGGCCGCCTAATTCACCCCTCCACTTT. Amino acid sequence: CASSVYGPPNSPLHF.

This clone has a single count. The rearrangement uses TRBV30 and TRBJ1-6, with D perhaps matching TRBD1 (6 bases). Germline loops: CDR1 GTSNPN, CDR2 SVGIG (reference sequence). The V end was cut by 1 base, the J end by 10 bases, with 11 bases between. This CDR3 comprises 13 residues. DNA for the CDR3: TGTGCCTGGAGTGCTACCAGGGGATCACCCCTCCACTTT. It translates to CAWSATRGSPLHF.

The chain employs TRBV2 and TRBJ1-1, with a possible D match to TRBD1 (5 bases). Trimming pared 7 bases from V and 0 bases from J, leaving 18 bases between. This CDR3 has 16 residues. Germline V lookup: CDR1 SNHLY, CDR2 FYNNEI. CDR3 coding DNA: TGTGCCAGCAAACTAGCCAGGGTGAAGGTGAACACTGAAGCTTTCTTT. Its protein product is CASKLARVKVNTEAFF.

The chain couples TRBV5-1 to TRBJ2-7, with D hard to call. V lost 0 bases to trimming and J lost 2 bases, with 9 bases between them. This CDR3 is 14 amino acids long. CDR1 and CDR2 (germline): SGHRS, YFSETQ. The DNA for the CDR3 is TGCGCCAGCAGCTTGGCCTCTACGGCCTACGAGCAGTACTTC. The encoded protein is CASSLASTAYEQYF.

To note about this clone: Sequence at one end of the junction differs from germline and may be a read error. V and J are TRBV30 and TRBJ1-5; weak D call: TRBD1 (6 bases). The germline gives CDR1 GTSNPN, CDR2 SVGIG (reference sequence). There are 14 residues in the CDR3. CDR3 DNA sequence: TGTGCCTGGAGTGGCCGGGACAATTATCAGTCCCAGCATTTT. Amino acid sequence: CAWSGRDNYQSQHF.

The chain links TRBV5-6 to TRBJ2-2; D gene ambiguous. V lost 0 bases, J lost 1 base, and 4 bases lay in between. CDR3 length: 14 residues. From germline, CDR1 is SGHDT and CDR2 YYEEEE. The CDR3 coding sequence is TGTGCCAGCAGCTTGGGAGAGAACACCGGGGAGCTGTTTTTT. It yields the protein CASSLGENTGELFF.

V usage is TRBV6-1 and J usage is TRBJ1-4, with D possibly being TRBD1 (5 bases). The CDR3 loop spans 16 amino acids. Looked up from germline, CDR1 is MNHNS and CDR2 is SASEGT. V lost 4 bases and J lost 3, with 15 bases in between. CDR3 sequence (DNA): TGTGCCAGCAGTGCAACAACTCGGGGGTCTAATGAAAAACTGTTTTTT. Its protein product is CASSATTRGSNEKLFF.

The rearrangement uses TRBV5-1 and TRBJ2-7; the match to TRBD2 covers 13 bases. V gave up 3 bases and J gave up 2 bases; unmatched junction bases: 8. The CDR3 is 17 amino acids. Germline loops: CDR1 SGHRS, CDR2 YFSETQ. The DNA for the CDR3 is TGCGCCAGCAGCTCGGGACTAGCGGGAATTGCCCCCTACGAGCAGTACTTC. Translated: CASSSGLAGIAPYEQYF. Looking up the rest from reference TRBV5-1 and TRBJ2-7 gives the full variable domain: KAGVTQTPRYLIKTRGQQVTLSCSPISGHRSVSWYQQTPGQGLQFLFEYFSETQRNKGNFPGRFSGRQFSNSRSEMNVSTLELGDSALYLCASSSGLAGIAPYEQYFGPGTRLTVT.

This clone showed up just once. This rearrangement joins TRBV27 to TRBJ2-7, with a possible D match to TRBD2 (5 bases). Germline CDR1 is MNHEY and CDR2 is SMNVEV (reference sequence). V shed 2 bases and J shed 0 bases, with 11 bases lying between them. The length of the CDR3 is 15 residues. The CDR3 sequence: CASSLRGFGSYEQYF. In nucleotides, the CDR3 is TGTGCCAGCAGTTTACGAGGGTTCGGCTCCTACGAGCAGTACTTC.

The gene calls are TRBV5-4 and TRBJ1-1; 7 nucleotides agree with TRBD1. With V trimmed by 4 bases and J by 1 base, 7 bases remained unmatched. Germline V gene sequence: CDR1 SGHNT, CDR2 YYREEE (reference sequence). This CDR3 region has 15 residues. In DNA, the CDR3 is TGTGCCAGCAGCCGGGACAGCCAACCGAACACTGAAGCTTTCTTT. Translating it yields CASSRDSQPNTEAFF.

Only one count was recorded for this clone. Other DNA variants within this sample encode the same CDR3. The genes are TRBV29-1 and TRBJ1-1; TRBD1 aligns across 8 bases. The CDR3 covers 15 residues. The trim removed 8 bases at V and 3 bases at J, leaving 14 bases unmatched. Germline values: CDR1 SQVTM, CDR2 ANQGSEA. The DNA for the CDR3 is TGCAGCCATTTCGCTTTACAGGGGGAAGACACTGAAGCTTTCTTT. This encodes CSHFALQGEDTEAFF.

The J gene is TRBJ2-7, the V gene TRBV10-3, with TRBD1 matching 9 bases. With V trimmed by 2 bases and J by 3 bases, 5 bases remained unmatched. In germline, CDR1 is ENHRY, CDR2 SYGVKD. There are 15 residues in the CDR3. In nucleotides, the CDR3 is TGTGCCATCAGTGAGGGGACAGGGATGTTCTACGAGCAGTACTTC. This translates into CAISEGTGMFYEQYF.

V and J are TRBV10-1 and TRBJ1-1, with D possibly TRBD1 on 6 matching bases. The V end was cut by 6 bases, the J end by 4 bases, with 12 bases between. The CDR3 covers 13 residues. CDR1 is WNHNN, CDR2 SYGVQD, per germline (reference sequence). CDR3 sequence (DNA): TGCGCCAGCAGCCCAACAGGGCCCACTGAAGCTTTCTTT. Translating it yields CASSPTGPTEAFF.

The genes are TRBV10-3 and TRBJ1-5; D is unresolved. The CDR3 is 16 amino acids. Germline V lookup: CDR1 ENHRY, CDR2 SYGVKD. Trimming shortened V by 0 bases and J by 2 bases, and 11 bases separated the two germline ends. CDR3 sequence: CAISESKGEGNQPQHF. The CDR3 nucleotides read TGTGCCATCAGTGAGTCTAAGGGAGAGGGCAATCAGCCCCAGCATTTT.

This clone was found a few times. J is TRBJ2-2 and V is TRBV19; D gene unclear. The germline gives CDR1 LNHDA, CDR2 SQIVND (reference sequence). The CDR3 runs 12 residues. V was cut by 4 bases and J by 8 bases, with 8 bases left in between. The CDR3 region has the DNA TGTGCCAGTAGTAAACTCACGGGGGAGCTGTTTTTT. Translation: CASSKLTGELFF.

Of note for this clone: Germline is not matched at one junction end, which may reflect a read error. The chain has TRBV7-9 and TRBJ2-3, with D uncertain. Germline V gene sequence: CDR1 SEHNR, CDR2 FQNEAQ (reference sequence). The CDR3 is 12 amino acids. CDR3 nucleotides: TGTTCCAGCAGCTGGTCACTGGATACGCAGTATTTT. Amino acid sequence: CSSSWSLDTQYF.

The DNA of the CDR3 is TGTGCCAGCAGGACTAGCGGTACAGATACGCAGTATTTT. It specifies CASRTSGTDTQYF. The rearrangement joins TRBV7-9 to TRBJ2-3; 9 bases agree with TRBD2. The junction had 1 base not matched to a gene; V was cut back by 6 bases and J by 3 bases. The CDR3 consists of 13 residues. CDR1 is SEHNR, CDR2 FQNEAQ, per germline (reference sequence).

This chain links TRBV27 with TRBJ1-3; 7 bases line up with TRBD1. CDR1 and CDR2 from the germline V gene are MNHEY and SMNVEV (reference sequence). V lost 5 bases, J lost 5 bases, and 6 bases stayed unmatched. This CDR3 is 14 amino acids long. CDR3 coding DNA: TGTGCCAGCAGTCCAAACAGGGGAAGAAACACCATATATTTT. Its protein is CASSPNRGRNTIYF.